This T cell receptor (beta chain) was captured by sequencing in a study of CD8 T cells in ankylosing spondylitis. The CDR3 loop spans 12 amino acids. Germline-derived CDR1 and CDR2 are DFQATT and SNEGSKA (reference sequence). Trimming removed 0 bases from V and 6 bases from J, with 8 bases in between. This clonotype came up many times. The antigen remains undetermined. Findings and caveats of the study: CD8+ by phenotype, disease-linked clones were relatively rare in peripheral blood. In reactive arthritis synovial fluid and blood, some motif variants had been reported before. Ankylosing spondylitis blood appeared to carry a characteristic TCR beta motif of eight or nine highly homologous variants.

The authors made TCR beta libraries by quantitative 5'-RACE with molecular barcodes. MiXCR was run by TCRdb on the 5' RACE reads, yielding one entry per CDR3 protein. The sample holds 750,000 to 850,000 distinct CDR3 sequences, 12% seen once. Specimen: blood, either unsorted or a sorted T cell fraction (not recorded which). The receptor was isolated from a male donor with ankylosing spondylitis. V usage is TRBV20-1 and J usage is TRBJ1-2, with unresolved D. This CDR3 is CSAREPRDGYTF. The CDR3, as DNA: TGCAGTGCTAGAGAACCCCGGGATGGCTACACCTTC.